The rows below give T cell receptor beta chains drawn from one sample of a study of blood T cell repertoires in COVID-19. Profiled with immunoSEQ multiplex PCR; TCRdb holds only in-frame clones, not every one. Of 200,000 or so clones in the sample, about 85% were seen once. The sample taken for sequencing was peripheral blood. The source is a person aged 70 to 79 with COVID-19, enrolled during active disease. Both conserved end residues are part of each CDR3. The order of the fields is V gene, D gene, J gene, clone size, CDR3 protein, CDR3 DNA. D genes are given only for firm matches. Clone size is stated in some rows and not others, as once, few, many or a class when expanded.

V gene: TRBV28
D gene: NA
J gene: TRBJ2-7
clone size: NA
CDR3 protein: CASSYSKIGTPTFYEQYF
CDR3 DNA: TGTGCCAGCAGTTATAGTAAGATCGGTACACCGACTTTCTACGAGCAGTACTTC

V gene: TRBV6-6
D gene: TRBD2
J gene: TRBJ2-2
clone size: NA
CDR3 protein: CASSFAGTSPTGELFF
CDR3 DNA: TGTGCCAGCAGTTTCGCCGGGACTAGCCCAACCGGGGAGCTGTTTTTT

V gene: TRBV19
D gene: NA
J gene: TRBJ1-2
clone size: NA
CDR3 protein: CASVTYYGYTF
CDR3 DNA: TGTGCCAGCGTAACTTACTATGGCTACACCTTC

V gene: TRBV7-9
D gene: TRBD2
J gene: TRBJ2-5
clone size: NA
CDR3 protein: CASSNRLAAKETQYF
CDR3 DNA: TGTGCCAGCAGCAATAGACTAGCGGCGAAAGAGACCCAGTACTTC

V gene: TRBV6-6
D gene: NA
J gene: TRBJ2-2
clone size: NA
CDR3 protein: CASTGGVGNTGELFF
CDR3 DNA: TGTGCCAGCACCGGAGGAGTAGGGAACACCGGGGAGCTGTTTTTT

V gene: TRBV18
D gene: NA
J gene: TRBJ2-7
clone size: NA
CDR3 protein: CASSITGITSYEQYF
CDR3 DNA: TGTGCCAGCTCAATTACAGGGATTACCTCCTACGAGCAGTACTTC

V gene: TRBV9
D gene: TRBD2
J gene: TRBJ2-5
clone size: NA
CDR3 protein: CASSVGVSGGAGGQETQYF
CDR3 DNA: TGTGCCAGCAGCGTAGGCGTTAGCGGGGGGGCTGGGGGCCAAGAGACCCAGTACTTC

V gene: TRBV28
D gene: TRBD2
J gene: TRBJ2-5
clone size: NA
CDR3 protein: CASSLAGGLKTQYF
CDR3 DNA: TGTGCCAGCAGCCTAGCGGGAGGGCTTAAGACCCAGTACTTC

V gene: TRBV28
D gene: NA
J gene: TRBJ2-1
clone size: NA
CDR3 protein: CASSLRGYINTEHYNEQFF
CDR3 DNA: TGTGCCAGCAGTTTACGGGGGTACATTAACACAGAACACTACAATGAGCAGTTCTTC

V gene: TRBV25-1
D gene: TRBD2
J gene: TRBJ2-7
clone size: NA
CDR3 protein: CASSPPSGSYEQYF
CDR3 DNA: TGTGCCAGCAGTCCCCCTAGCGGGAGTTACGAGCAGTACTTC

V gene: TRBV27
D gene: NA
J gene: TRBJ1-2
clone size: many
CDR3 protein: CASSSEGNYGYTF
CDR3 DNA: TGTGCCAGCAGTTCGGAGGGGAACTATGGCTACACCTTC

V gene: TRBV28
D gene: TRBD2
J gene: TRBJ2-7
clone size: NA
CDR3 protein: CASSLSGGGGSYEQYF
CDR3 DNA: TGTGCCAGCAGCTTGAGCGGGGGAGGGGGCTCCTACGAGCAGTACTTC

V gene: TRBV25-1
D gene: NA
J gene: TRBJ1-2
clone size: NA
CDR3 protein: CASRAVYGYTF
CDR3 DNA: TGTGCCAGCAGGGCCGTCTATGGCTACACCTTC

V gene: TRBV25-1
D gene: NA
J gene: TRBJ1-4
clone size: NA
CDR3 protein: CASSDRARLFF
CDR3 DNA: TGTGCCAGCAGTGACCGAGCCAGGCTGTTTTTT

V gene: TRBV4-3
D gene: TRBD1
J gene: TRBJ2-2
clone size: once
CDR3 protein: CASSPESSRDRGFGELFF
CDR3 DNA: TGCGCCAGCAGCCCAGAAAGTTCTAGGGACAGGGGGTTCGGGGAGCTGTTTTTT

V gene: TRBV12-5
D gene: NA
J gene: TRBJ2-3
clone size: NA
CDR3 protein: CASGHTIGNPDTQYF
CDR3 DNA: TGTGCTAGTGGTCATACTATCGGGAACCCAGATACGCAGTATTTT

V gene: TRBV5-6
D gene: TRBD1
J gene: TRBJ2-6
clone size: NA
CDR3 protein: CASGQGQGAYVLTF
CDR3 DNA: TGTGCCAGCGGCCAAGGACAGGGGGCTTACGTCCTGACTTTC

V gene: TRBV28
D gene: TRBD1
J gene: TRBJ1-1
clone size: NA
CDR3 protein: CASRSGTGVTEAFF
CDR3 DNA: TGTGCCAGCAGGTCGGGGACAGGGGTTACTGAAGCTTTCTTT

V gene: TRBV28
D gene: NA
J gene: TRBJ1-6
clone size: NA
CDR3 protein: CASRQAAPGGSPLHF
CDR3 DNA: TGTGCCAGCCGCCAAGCAGCACCGGGAGGGTCACCCCTCCACTTT

V gene: TRBV19
D gene: TRBD1
J gene: TRBJ2-3
clone size: NA
CDR3 protein: CASSPRTGGTDTQYF
CDR3 DNA: TGTGCCAGTAGTCCTCGGACAGGAGGCACAGATACGCAGTATTTT

V gene: TRBV18
D gene: NA
J gene: TRBJ2-6
clone size: NA
CDR3 protein: CASSRLIEDSGANVLTF
CDR3 DNA: TGTGCCAGCTCACGGTTAATAGAAGACTCTGGGGCCAACGTCCTGACTTTC

V gene: TRBV6-1
D gene: TRBD1
J gene: TRBJ1-1
clone size: NA
CDR3 protein: CASSVTGGAEVPEAFF
CDR3 DNA: TGTGCCAGCAGTGTGACAGGGGGCGCAGAGGTCCCCGAAGCTTTCTTT